This entry lists 5 T cell receptor beta chains sequenced from one sample in a study of shared clonotypes between healthy human individuals. Sequencing was performed with immunoSEQ multiplex PCR; in TCRdb, only in-frame clones are kept and a portion is missing. The table records over a million clones, about three quarters of them present only once. The sequenced sample consisted of memory CD4+ T cells sorted from blood. Specified subset: CD45RA-negative fraction. The source is a man aged 18 to 30 in good health.

This clone was recorded only once. The gene calls are TRBV4-1 and TRBJ1-6; D gene ambiguous. V shed 1 base and J shed 0 bases, with 13 bases lying between them. The CDR3 runs 18 residues. Germline CDR1 is MGHRA and CDR2 is YSYEKL. CDR3 nucleotide sequence: TGCGCCAGCAGCCAAGCCCGGGGTTTTAGCTCCTATAATTCACCCCTCCACTTT. The encoded protein is CASSQARGFSSYNSPLHF.

The chain recombines TRBV6-1 with TRBJ2-7; TRBD2 might be the D (5 bases). The CDR3 is made up of 15 amino acids. The germline CDR1 and CDR2 sequences are MNHNS and SASEGT. V was pared by 2 bases and J by 6 bases, with 17 bases between. In DNA, the CDR3 is TGTGCCAGCAGTGAATGGAGGACGGACTCATCCGAGCAGTACTTC. Translation: CASSEWRTDSSEQYF.

The V gene is TRBV19, the J gene TRBJ2-5, with D perhaps matching TRBD1 or TRBD2 (6 bases each). The CDR3 runs 15 residues. Germline CDR1 is LNHDA and CDR2 is SQIVND (reference sequence). V was shortened by 8 bases and J by 0 bases, with 16 bases between the two germline ends. This CDR3 is CASGGGGANQETQYF. The CDR3 nucleotides are TGTGCCAGTGGGGGCGGCGGGGCTAACCAAGAGACCCAGTACTTC.

The CDR3 nucleotides are TGTGCCAGCAGCAAACCCGCGCAGCAGAACACTGAAGCTTTCTTT. Translated: CASSKPAQQNTEAFF. The chain recombines TRBV21-1 with TRBJ1-1. TRBV21-1 is marked as a pseudogene. The CDR3 is 15 residues long.

The chain carries TRBV9 and TRBJ1-2; D not resolved. V gave up 4 bases and J gave up 3 bases, with 13 bases separating them. Germline V gene lookup returns CDR1 SGDLS and CDR2 YYNGEE. The CDR3 has 14 residues. CDR3 coding DNA: TGTGCCAGCAGCATCCGGACGGGAGACTATGGCTACACCTTC. As protein: CASSIRTGDYGYTF. Full variable domain (missing parts from reference TRBV9 and TRBJ1-2): DSGVTQTPKHLITATGQRVTLRCSPRSGDLSVYWYQQSLDQGLQFLIQYYNGEERAKGNILERFSAQQFPDLHSELNLSSLELGDSALYFCASSIRTGDYGYTFGSGTRLTVV.